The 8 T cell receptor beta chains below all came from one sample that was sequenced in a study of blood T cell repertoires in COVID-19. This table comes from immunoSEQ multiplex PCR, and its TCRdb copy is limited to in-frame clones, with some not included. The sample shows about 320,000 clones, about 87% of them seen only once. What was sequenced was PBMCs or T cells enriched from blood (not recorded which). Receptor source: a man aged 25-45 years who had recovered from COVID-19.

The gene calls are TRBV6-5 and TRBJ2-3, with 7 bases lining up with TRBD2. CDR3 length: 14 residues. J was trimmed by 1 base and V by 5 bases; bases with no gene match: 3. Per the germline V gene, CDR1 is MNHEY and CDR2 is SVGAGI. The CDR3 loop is CASSKSGGTDTQYF. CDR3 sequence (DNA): TGTGCCAGCAGTAAAAGCGGGGGCACAGATACGCAGTATTTT.

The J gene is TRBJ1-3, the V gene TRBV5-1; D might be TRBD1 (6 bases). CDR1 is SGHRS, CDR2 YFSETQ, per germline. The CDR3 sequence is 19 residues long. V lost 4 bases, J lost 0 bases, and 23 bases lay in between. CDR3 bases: TGCGCCAGCAGCCTTCACCCCTCCCAGACAGGATACTCTGGAAACACCATATATTTT. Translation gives CASSLHPSQTGYSGNTIYF.

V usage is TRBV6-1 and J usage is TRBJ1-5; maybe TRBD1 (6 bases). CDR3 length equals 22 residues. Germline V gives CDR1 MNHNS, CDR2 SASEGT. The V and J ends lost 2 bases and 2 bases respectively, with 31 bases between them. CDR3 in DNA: TGTGCCAGCAGTGAATTGACCCATCCCGGCGAGGGGGAGAGACAGCGCAATCAGCCCCAGCATTTT. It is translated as CASSELTHPGEGERQRNQPQHF.

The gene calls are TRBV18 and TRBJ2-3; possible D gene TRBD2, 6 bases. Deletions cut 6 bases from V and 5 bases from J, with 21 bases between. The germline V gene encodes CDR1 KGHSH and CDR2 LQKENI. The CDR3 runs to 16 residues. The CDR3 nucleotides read TGTGCCAGCTCCGCAAACCTGGGGAGGCAGGGAGATACGCAGTATTTT. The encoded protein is CASSANLGRQGDTQYF.

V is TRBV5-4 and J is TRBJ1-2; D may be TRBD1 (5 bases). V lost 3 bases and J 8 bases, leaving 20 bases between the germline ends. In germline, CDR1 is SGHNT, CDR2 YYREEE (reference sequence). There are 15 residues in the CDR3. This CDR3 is CASSWEDQGGGGYTF. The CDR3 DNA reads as TGTGCCAGCAGCTGGGAAGACCAGGGAGGCGGAGGCTACACCTTC.

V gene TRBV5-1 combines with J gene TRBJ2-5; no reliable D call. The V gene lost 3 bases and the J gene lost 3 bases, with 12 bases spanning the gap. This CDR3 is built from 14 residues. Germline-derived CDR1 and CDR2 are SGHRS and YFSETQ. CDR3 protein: CASSSGGTKETQYF. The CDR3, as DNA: TGCGCCAGCAGCTCCGGCGGCACTAAAGAGACCCAGTACTTC.

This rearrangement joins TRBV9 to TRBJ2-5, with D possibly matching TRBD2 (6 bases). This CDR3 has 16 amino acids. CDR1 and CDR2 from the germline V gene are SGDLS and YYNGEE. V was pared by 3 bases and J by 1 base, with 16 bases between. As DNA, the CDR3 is TGTGCCAGCAGCGCGGAAGGGACTCACATCCAAGAGACCCAGTACTTC. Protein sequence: CASSAEGTHIQETQYF.

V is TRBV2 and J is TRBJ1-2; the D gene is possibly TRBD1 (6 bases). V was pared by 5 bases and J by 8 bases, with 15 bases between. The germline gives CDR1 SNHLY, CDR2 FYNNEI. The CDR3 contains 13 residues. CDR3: CASSTTGTRGYTF. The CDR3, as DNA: TGTGCCAGCAGTACCACAGGGACTAGGGGCTACACCTTC.